These 11 T cell receptor beta chains share one sample of origin, sequenced in a study of blood T cell repertoires in COVID-19. Generated by immunoSEQ multiplex PCR, the TCRdb table keeps only in-frame clones and is missing some. The data contain about 120,000 clones, around 90% of them singletons. The sequencing sample was made of peripheral blood. The receptors come from a woman in her forties or fifties with acute or convalescent COVID-19.

The chain carries TRBV6-2 or TRBV6-3 and TRBJ2-5, with D maybe TRBD2 (6 bases). This CDR3 is 13 amino acids long. Between the trimmed V and J ends, which lost 10 bases and 1 base, there was a span of 13 bases. Germline lookup yields CDR1 MNHEY and CDR2 SVGEGT. CDR3 DNA sequence: TGTGCCACCAACCCCGGGAGCCAAGAGACCCAGTACTTC. It is translated as CATNPGSQETQYF.

This chain uses TRBV10-2 with TRBJ1-5, with TRBD1 matching 12 bases. CDR3 length: 20 amino acids. Trimming cost V 4 bases and J 1 base; bases outside gene matches: 14. CDR1 WSHSY and CDR2 SAAADI come from the germline V gene. In DNA, the CDR3 is TGCGCCAGCAGTGTAAGTTCGGGGGGACAGGGGGCGCGAAGCAATCAGCCCCAGCATTTT. It specifies CASSVSSGGQGARSNQPQHF.

This chain uses TRBV4-1 with TRBJ1-4, with D perhaps matching TRBD1 (5 bases). CDR3 length: 16 amino acids. V gave up 2 bases and J gave up 0 bases, with 10 bases separating them. Germline loops: CDR1 MGHRA, CDR2 YSYEKL. CDR3 protein: CASSQRQSATNEKLFF. CDR3 sequence (DNA): TGCGCCAGCAGCCAAAGACAGAGTGCAACTAATGAAAAACTGTTTTTT.

The chain uses TRBV4-3 and TRBJ2-1; TRBD2 matches at 7 bases. CDR1 and CDR2 (germline): LGHNA, YSLEER. The CDR3 totals 15 residues. Trimming at V came to 0 bases and at J to 7 bases, leaving 6 bases not matched to a gene. The CDR3 coding sequence is TGCGCCAGCAGCCAAGATTGGAGTAGCGGGAATGAGCAGTTCTTC. It yields the protein CASSQDWSSGNEQFF.

The rearrangement links TRBV28 to TRBJ2-3; TRBD2 aligns across 8 bases. Germline loops: CDR1 MDHEN, CDR2 SYDVKM. V dropped 3 bases and J dropped 3; count of bases not matched to a gene: 2. This CDR3 is 14 amino acids long. The CDR3 here is CASSFAGGTDTQYF. CDR3 DNA sequence: TGTGCCAGCAGTTTCGCGGGGGGTACAGATACGCAGTATTTT.

The chain has TRBV21-1 and TRBJ1-5; the DNA was not used to check the table's D call, TRBD1. TRBV21-1 is given as a pseudogene. CDR3 length equals 15 residues. Written as DNA, the CDR3 is TGTGCCAGCAGCGCTAGGACAGGGTGCAATCAGCCCCAGCATTTT. Its protein is CASSARTGCNQPQHF.

CDR3 sequence reads: CASSLLAGGNEQFF. DNA of the CDR3: TGTGCCAGTAGTCTTCTAGCGGGAGGCAATGAGCAGTTCTTC. J is TRBJ2-1 and V is TRBV19; TRBD2 matches at 11 bases. In germline, CDR1 is LNHDA, CDR2 SQIVND (reference sequence). V shed 5 bases and J 6 bases; nucleotides not matched to a gene: 3. The CDR3 has 14 residues.

V gene TRBV18 combines with J gene TRBJ2-7, with D unclear. CDR3 length: 14 amino acids. V lost 2 bases to trimming and J lost 6 bases, with 14 bases between them. From germline, CDR1 is KGHSH and CDR2 LQKENI. As DNA, the CDR3 is TGTGCCAGCTCACCAAGCTCGCTGGCAGGCGAGCAGTACTTC. It codes for CASSPSSLAGEQYF.

The V call is TRBV2, the J call TRBJ1-1; 8 bases are shared with TRBD1. The CDR3 contains 11 residues. V was pared by 10 bases and J by 5 bases, with 3 bases of the junction left unmatched. Germline-derived CDR1 and CDR2 are SNHLY and FYNNEI. As DNA, the CDR3 is TGTGCCACCACAGGGGGGACTGAAGCTTTCTTT. Translated, it gives CATTGGTEAFF.

In this sample, this clone turned up a few times. V gene TRBV28 combines with J gene TRBJ1-2, with 7 bases fitting TRBD1. CDR1 MDHEN and CDR2 SYDVKM come from the germline V gene. The CDR3 spans 14 residues. Trimming cost V 5 bases and J 3 bases; bases outside gene matches: 6. The CDR3 bases are TGTGCCAGCAGTGTAAACAGGGGACACTATGGCTACACCTTC. It translates to CASSVNRGHYGYTF.

The V call is TRBV19, the J call TRBJ1-2; 7 bases line up with TRBD1. This CDR3 spans 15 amino acids. Trimming at V came to 6 bases and at J to 4 bases, leaving 11 bases not matched to a gene. Germline V gives CDR1 LNHDA, CDR2 SQIVND (reference sequence). This CDR3 reads CASSPRQGEPYGYTF. The CDR3 DNA is TGTGCCAGTAGCCCCCGACAGGGAGAACCCTATGGCTACACCTTC.